The 3 T cell receptor beta chains below come from one sample, sequenced in a study of blood T cells in healthy people across ages. It was with a sample-barcoded 5' primer and a J-beta primer mix that a second PCR of roughly 6 to 11 cycles was run. TCRdb processed the 5' RACE reads anew with MiXCR; each CDR3 protein has one entry. Of hundreds of thousands of distinct CDR3 sequences listed, under 45% are singletons. Input material: blood. These receptors were obtained from a man between 60 and 75 years old in good health.

This clonotype was counted between two and nine times. The V gene is TRBV28, the J gene TRBJ1-2, with D perhaps matching TRBD1 (5 bases). The CDR3 sequence is 17 residues long. Germline assignment: CDR1 MDHEN and CDR2 SYDVKM. V was cut by 6 bases and J by 2 bases, with 22 bases left in between. As DNA, the CDR3 is TGTGCCAGCAGCCGCATCGCAACAGATAGACAGAACTATGGCTACACCTTC. Translating gives CASSRIATDRQNYGYTF.

As regards this clonotype: A much larger clone lies one base from this, so it may be a read error. The chain joins TRBV5-1 to TRBJ2-3; D not resolved. The CDR3 spans 14 residues. Germline CDR1 is SGHRS and CDR2 is YFSETQ. CDR3 DNA sequence: TGCACCAGCAGCTTGCAGGCCTCCACAGATACGCAGTATTTT. Translation gives CTSSLQASTDTQYF.

This clonotype was detected a few times. The rearrangement joins TRBV5-1 to TRBJ2-1; TRBD2 agrees at 8 bases. The CDR3 totals 15 residues. The V segment lost 5 bases and the J segment 3 bases; nucleotides outside the gene matches: 7. Germline CDR1 is SGHRS and CDR2 is YFSETQ. The CDR3 spells CASRDPSGGYNEQFF. The CDR3 DNA is TGCGCCAGCAGAGACCCGAGCGGGGGCTACAATGAGCAGTTCTTC. The variable domain in full, with the rest retrieved from reference TRBV5-1 and TRBJ2-1, is KAGVTQTPRYLIKTRGQQVTLSCSPISGHRSVSWYQQTPGQGLQFLFEYFSETQRNKGNFPGRFSGRQFSNSRSEMNVSTLELGDSALYLCASRDPSGGYNEQFFGPGTRLTVL.